What follows is one T cell receptor (beta chain) and its context. Its antigen is as yet unknown. These data are taken from a study of cytomegalovirus exposure and HLA in healthy donors. Findings of the study overall: Reports showed the classifier diagnosing cytomegalovirus status with high specificity and sensitivity. The tendency of first-cohort TCR clusters to co-occur in the roughly 130 validation repertoires emerged from a later analysis. The study recorded some 160 TCR beta chains that were cytomegalovirus-associated.

Using immunoSEQ multiplex PCR, the repertoire was profiled, and TCRdb retains in-frame clones only, with some absent. The data contain about 260,000 clones, roughly 87% of them singletons. The CDR3 runs to 14 residues. Germline loops: CDR1 SGHNT, CDR2 YYREEE (reference sequence). The trim removed 2 bases at V and 2 bases at J, leaving 3 bases unmatched. The genes are TRBV5-4 and TRBJ2-7; TRBD1 agrees at 8 bases. Sequencing was performed on PBMCs. The TCR sequence derives from a woman aged 30 to 39 in good health and CMV-seronegative. The CDR3 sequence is CASSLVQGAYEQYF. For the CDR3, the DNA is TGTGCCAGCAGCTTAGTACAGGGGGCCTACGAGCAGTACTTC.